These 27 T cell receptor beta chains were sequenced from one sample in a study of shared clonotypes between healthy human individuals. Libraries were prepared by immunoSEQ multiplex PCR; TCRdb keeps only in-frame clonotypes and omits some of them. The sample lists approximately 2,000,000 clones, approximately 92% occurring once. It was CD45RO-negative cells, positively selected for CCR7, that made up naive CD8 cells, with terminally differentiated effector memory CD45RA+ cells excluded. The sequenced sample was naive CD8+ T cells from PBMCs. The source is a young man in good health. Some clones in this sample may be carry-over from other donors' samples.

This chain joins TRBV4-1 and TRBJ2-1, with TRBD2 as a possible D gene (6 bases). The ends were cut back, 1 base at V and 9 bases at J, with 13 bases in the middle. The germline gives CDR1 MGHRA, CDR2 YSYEKL. The CDR3 contains 14 residues. CDR3 nucleotide sequence: TGCGCCAGCAGCCAAGGACTAGATGAGGGTGAGCAGTTCTTC. It yields the protein CASSQGLDEGEQFF.

V gene TRBV6-1 combines with J gene TRBJ1-2; D may be TRBD1 (5 bases). V lost 2 bases, J lost 6 bases, and 19 bases lay in between. This CDR3 spans 16 amino acids. Germline CDR1 reads MNHNS; CDR2 reads SASEGT. The CDR3 coding sequence is TGTGCCAGCAGTGAACTGATGGTAGGCAGGGTGGATGGCTACACCTTC. It specifies CASSELMVGRVDGYTF.

The rearrangement joins TRBV5-8 to TRBJ2-7; possible D gene TRBD1, 6 bases. CDR1 and CDR2 (germline): SGHTS, YDEGEE. Trimming removed 6 bases from V and 2 bases from J, with 18 bases in between. The CDR3 extends over 15 amino acids. The CDR3 DNA reads TGTGCCAGCATCCCATCTATGGGGGCTACCTACGAGCAGTACTTC. This encodes CASIPSMGATYEQYF. Combining the CDR3 with reference TRBV5-8 and TRBJ2-7 gives the whole variable domain EAGVTQSPTHLIKTRGQQATLRCSPISGHTSVYWYQQALGLGLQFLLWYDEGEERNRGNFPPRFSGRQFPNYSSELNVNALELEDSALYLCASIPSMGATYEQYFGPGTRLTVT.

The chain employs TRBV18 and TRBJ2-1; 9 nucleotides align to TRBD2. J gave up 5 bases and V 2 bases, and 4 bases lay outside the gene matches. The length of the CDR3 is 15 residues. Germline CDR1 is KGHSH and CDR2 is LQKENI. In DNA, the CDR3 is TGTGCCAGCTCACCAGAGCGGGAGGTAAACAATGAGCAGTTCTTC. Protein sequence: CASSPEREVNNEQFF.

This chain joins TRBV28 and TRBJ2-7; D is uncertain. Germline loops: CDR1 MDHEN, CDR2 SYDVKM. This CDR3 contains 14 residues. V was pared by 7 bases and J by 3 bases, with 16 bases between. The CDR3 sequence is CASTSDGTYYEQYF. The CDR3 region has the DNA TGTGCCAGCACCTCGGACGGAACTTACTACGAGCAGTACTTC.

The V gene is TRBV5-6, the J gene TRBJ1-1, with 7 bases matching TRBD1. Germline-derived CDR1 and CDR2 are SGHDT and YYEEEE. J was trimmed by 2 bases and V by 1 base; bases with no gene match: 5. This CDR3 comprises 15 residues. CDR3 nucleotide sequence: TGTGCCAGCAGCTTGATGACAGGGACTAACACTGAAGCTTTCTTT. Its translation is CASSLMTGTNTEAFF.

The J gene is TRBJ2-5, the V gene TRBV7-7, with D perhaps being TRBD1 or TRBD2 (6 bases each). V was clipped by 5 bases and J by 5 bases, with 24 bases between them. The CDR3 runs 17 residues. The germline gives CDR1 SSHAT, CDR2 FNYEAQ (reference sequence). In DNA form, the CDR3 reads TGTGCCAGCAGCCCCGGACAGACGATCATAGGGGGGGAGACCCAGTACTTC. Translating gives CASSPGQTIIGGETQYF.

This sequence joins TRBV7-9 and TRBJ1-2; D gene unclear. The CDR3 runs to 13 residues. Looked up from germline, CDR1 is SEHNR and CDR2 is FQNEAQ (reference sequence). V lost 5 bases, J lost 0 bases, and 7 bases lay in between. The CDR3, as DNA: TGTGCCAGCAGCATGGCTGCTAACTATGGCTACACCTTC. Translated: CASSMAANYGYTF.

This rearrangement joins TRBV6-1 to TRBJ1-5, with D possibly TRBD1 on 5 matching bases. The V gene's germline CDR1 is MNHNS and CDR2 SASEGT. The CDR3 consists of 13 residues. The CDR3 spells CASHAGRDQPQHF. CDR3 in DNA: TGTGCGAGCCACGCGGGAAGGGACCAGCCCCAGCATTTT.

V is TRBV28 and J is TRBJ1-5; tentative D call: TRBD1 (6 bases). V lost 5 bases and J 7 bases, leaving 15 bases between the germline ends. Per germline, CDR1 MDHEN and CDR2 SYDVKM. This CDR3 has 14 residues. The CDR3 region has the DNA TGTGCCAGCAGTATACAGGGAATAAAACAGCCCCAGCATTTT. It yields the protein CASSIQGIKQPQHF.

V gene TRBV5-1 combines with J gene TRBJ2-7; 7 bases align to TRBD2. Unmatched junction bases numbered 10, after V lost 0 bases and J lost 1 base. Per the germline V gene, CDR1 is SGHRS and CDR2 is YFSETQ. This CDR3 has 17 amino acids. CDR3 residues: CASSLGEGIVGSYEQYF. The CDR3 DNA reads as TGCGCCAGCAGCTTGGGGGAGGGAATAGTTGGATCCTACGAGCAGTACTTC.

This chain joins TRBV5-3 and TRBJ1-1; 7 nucleotides agree with TRBD1. TRBV5-3 is given ORF status, its function remaining uncertain. The trim removed 4 bases at V and 1 base at J, leaving 7 bases unmatched. CDR3 size: 15 residues. The CDR3 here is CARSLGTAQNTEAFF. CDR3 sequence (DNA): TGTGCCAGAAGCCTCGGGACAGCCCAGAACACTGAAGCTTTCTTT.

The genes are TRBV14 and TRBJ2-1, with 8 positions matching TRBD2. Germline CDR1 SGHDN, CDR2 FVKESK. Trimming cost V 5 bases and J 4 bases; bases outside gene matches: 7. The CDR3 length is 15 residues. CDR3 nucleotides: TGTGCCAGCAGCGTTTTAGCGGGGCCGTACAATGAGCAGTTCTTC. It translates to CASSVLAGPYNEQFF.

The rearrangement links TRBV5-1 to TRBJ2-1; D is possibly TRBD1 or TRBD2 (5 bases each). CDR1 and CDR2 from the germline V gene are SGHRS and YFSETQ. This CDR3 has 15 amino acids. V gave up 1 base and J gave up 4 bases, with 12 bases separating them. The CDR3 loop is CASSLNRDGYNEQFF. Here the CDR3 DNA reads TGCGCCAGCAGCTTGAATAGGGACGGGTACAATGAGCAGTTCTTC.

This clone was found once. Here the CDR3 DNA reads TGTGCCAGCACTCAGGGCGGGGAGCTGTTTTTT. Its translation: CASTQGGELFF. The chain combines TRBV28 with TRBJ2-2, with D possibly TRBD1 on 5 matching bases. The CDR3 consists of 11 residues. With 7 bases removed from V and 7 bases from J, the gap between germline ends came to 7 bases. Germline V gene data show CDR1 as MDHEN and CDR2 as SYDVKM.

The chain couples TRBV30 to TRBJ1-2, with D possibly being TRBD1 (6 bases). The CDR3 sequence is 13 residues long. Trimming cost V 2 bases and J 9 bases, with 16 bases left between them. Germline assignment: CDR1 GTSNPN and CDR2 SVGIG (reference sequence). The CDR3 DNA sequence: TGTGCCTGGAGTCCCCGGGGGGGGCAAAGCTACACCTTC. Its protein is CAWSPRGGQSYTF.

V usage is TRBV9 and J usage is TRBJ2-2, with 8 bases matching TRBD1. Trimming cost V 4 bases and J 6 bases; bases outside gene matches: 11. Germline V gene lookup returns CDR1 SGDLS and CDR2 YYNGEE. The CDR3 spans 16 residues. In DNA form, the CDR3 reads TGTGCCAGCAGCACCCGACAGGGGCGGACCGCCGGGGAGCTGTTTTTT. Translated, it gives CASSTRQGRTAGELFF.

Of note for this clone: The same CDR3 also results from other DNA sequences found in this sample. The J gene is TRBJ1-1, the V gene TRBV29-1; no reliable D call. The V and J ends lost 4 bases and 0 bases respectively, with 3 bases between them. The CDR3 is 11 amino acids. Germline CDR1 SQVTM, CDR2 ANQGSEA. Here the CDR3 DNA reads TGCAGCGTTGCAGTGAACACTGAAGCTTTCTTT. Residues: CSVAVNTEAFF.

The J gene is TRBJ1-3, the V gene TRBV19; 11 positions match TRBD1. Germline CDR1 and CDR2: LNHDA and SQIVND (reference sequence). The V and J ends lost 10 bases and 2 bases, in that order; junction bases with no gene match: 4. CDR3 size: 14 residues. The CDR3 DNA follows: TGTGCCACCGGACAGGGGGCTACTGGAAACACCATATATTTT. Translating gives CATGQGATGNTIYF.

The V call is TRBV2, the J call TRBJ2-1; TRBD2 matches 8 bases. The CDR3 sequence is 15 residues long. Germline V gene sequence: CDR1 SNHLY, CDR2 FYNNEI. V dropped 5 bases and J dropped 4; count of bases not matched to a gene: 7. The CDR3 is CASSIRGGLYNEQFF. Here the CDR3 DNA reads TGTGCCAGCAGTATTCGGGGGGGCCTTTACAATGAGCAGTTCTTC. The complete variable domain, with remaining parts taken from reference TRBV2 and TRBJ2-1, reads EPEVTQTPSHQVTQMGQEVILRCVPISNHLYFYWYRQILGQKVEFLVSFYNNEISEKSEIFDDQFSVERPDGSNFTLKIRSTKLEDSAMYFCASSIRGGLYNEQFFGPGTRLTVL.

As concerns this clone: Other DNA sequences of this sample code for an identical CDR3. The chain joins TRBV27 to TRBJ2-1; D uncertain. The CDR3 runs 12 residues. Trimming pared 5 bases from V and 7 bases from J, leaving 9 bases between. Germline V lookup: CDR1 MNHEY, CDR2 SMNVEV (reference sequence). The CDR3 reads CASSPSGNEQFF. CDR3 DNA sequence: TGTGCCAGCAGTCCATCTGGAAATGAGCAGTTCTTC.

This chain uses TRBV29-1 with TRBJ2-2; no reliable D call. Per the germline V gene, CDR1 is SQVTM and CDR2 is ANQGSEA. V was cut by 0 bases and J by 6 bases, with 5 bases left in between. This CDR3 region has 12 residues. The CDR3 is CSVEDKPGELFF. As DNA, the CDR3 is TGCAGCGTTGAAGACAAACCCGGGGAGCTGTTTTTT.

In the case of this clone: Other DNA sequences in this sample translate to the same CDR3. The chain carries TRBV13 and TRBJ1-1; the match to TRBD1 covers 10 bases. V was pared by 5 bases and J by 0 bases, with 3 bases of the junction left unmatched. Looked up from germline, CDR1 is PRHDT and CDR2 is FYEKMQ (reference sequence). The CDR3 is made up of 15 amino acids. The CDR3 loop reads CASSLDRGLNTEAFF. The DNA of the CDR3 is TGTGCCAGCAGCCTGGACAGGGGGTTGAACACTGAAGCTTTCTTT.

V gene TRBV10-3 combines with J gene TRBJ1-1; D gene unclear. CDR1 is ENHRY and CDR2 is SYGVKD in the germline V gene. This CDR3 has 13 amino acids. V was pared by 3 bases and J by 4 bases, with 9 bases between. The CDR3 reads CAISDSGATEAFF. The DNA of the CDR3 is TGTGCCATCAGTGATAGCGGAGCCACTGAAGCTTTCTTT.

V gene TRBV7-6 combines with J gene TRBJ2-7; D gene uncertain. The CDR3 runs 14 residues. Trimming stripped 5 bases from V and 0 bases from J, with 11 bases between. Germline lookup yields CDR1 SGHVS and CDR2 FNYEAQ. The CDR3 DNA follows: TGTGCCAGCAGCGAACGGGCAAACTCCTACGAGCAGTACTTC. This translates into CASSERANSYEQYF.

The chain is built from TRBV19 and TRBJ1-2; TRBD1 matches 8 bases. Germline CDR1 LNHDA, CDR2 SQIVND (reference sequence). The CDR3 runs to 14 residues. V gave up 8 bases and J gave up 4 bases; unmatched junction bases: 9. The CDR3 DNA reads as TGTGCCAGTTCCTTTGGACAGGGTTTCTATGGCTACACCTTC. Its protein product is CASSFGQGFYGYTF. Using reference TRBV19 and TRBJ1-2 for the parts outside the CDR3, the full variable domain is DGGITQSPKYLFRKEGQNVTLSCEQNLNHDAMYWYRQDPGQGLRLIYYSQIVNDFQKGDIAEGYSVSREKKESFPLTVTSAQKNPTAFYLCASSFGQGFYGYTFGSGTRLTVV.

The V gene is TRBV7-9, the J gene TRBJ2-5, with a possible D match to TRBD1 (5 bases). The CDR3 is 15 residues long. Looked up from germline, CDR1 is SEHNR and CDR2 is FQNEAQ (reference sequence). V shed 4 bases and J shed 0 bases, with 12 bases lying between them. The DNA of the CDR3 is TGTGCCAGCAGCTCAGGGTCCGAATACCAAGAGACCCAGTACTTC. It is translated as CASSSGSEYQETQYF.